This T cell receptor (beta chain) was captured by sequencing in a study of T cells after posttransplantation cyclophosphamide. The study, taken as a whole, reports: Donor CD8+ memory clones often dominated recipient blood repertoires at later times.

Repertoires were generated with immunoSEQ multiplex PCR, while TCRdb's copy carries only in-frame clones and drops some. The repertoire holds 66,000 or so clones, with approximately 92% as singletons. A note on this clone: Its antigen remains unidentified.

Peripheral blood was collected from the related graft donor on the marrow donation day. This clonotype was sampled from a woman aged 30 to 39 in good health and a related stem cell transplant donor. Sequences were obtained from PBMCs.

CDR3 amino acids: CASKSGDPNEKLFF. In DNA, the CDR3 is TGTGCCAGCAAATCAGGGGACCCTAATGAAAAACTGTTTTTT. The gene calls are TRBV2 and TRBJ1-4; D might be TRBD1 (6 bases). Deletions cut 7 bases from V and 3 bases from J, with 12 bases between. This CDR3 comprises 14 residues. Germline V gives CDR1 SNHLY, CDR2 FYNNEI.